Below, one T cell receptor beta chain is given with its context. What antigen it recognizes has not been identified. No much larger clone exists at a distance of one base, and base qualities are not known. The collaborating institutions used their own protocols to collect whole blood in K2EDTA tubes. For TCRbeta analysis, collaborators shipped samples in one of three forms: frozen whole blood, isolated PBMCs, or DNA extracted from either of those sample types. TCRbeta CDR3 regions were amplified from genomic DNA using the immunoSEQ Assay, a bias-controlled multiplex PCR. The paper's processing steps were these. The number of nucleated cells in each sample was estimated by amplification of reference gene primers within the assay. Sequence reads were collapsed and filtered to measure the absolute abundance of every unique TCRbeta CDR3 rearrangement. For each sample, productive Simpson clonality was calculated by taking the square root of Simpson's diversity index across productive rearrangements. As stored in TCRdb, this immuneACCESS dataset retains in-frame rearrangements with V and J assigned. A fraction of the clones does not appear; measured against another copy, unresolved V genes explain less than half of the discrepancy, and the remainder lacks a known reason. The V and J calls and clone size were taken over from that table, and D and trimming were inferred from the DNA. The sample yields around 110,000 clones; over 60% were counted once. The ten largest clones take up more than 4% of the sample.

The sample originates from a study of blood T cell repertoires in COVID-19 (dated by TCRdb to 2020 to 2022). Broadly, across the study: Collaborator samples came from the United States, Italy and Spain and covered acute and convalescent phases of COVID-19. Sample metadata almost always included a de-identified subject ID, COVID-19 status, age in years and sex. The samples were drawn from the first 160 participants of the ongoing ImmuneRACE study and from some 1,300 subjects provided by 6 global collaborators. The prospective study material was composed of cDNA or gDNA derived from T cells, B-cell-depleted T cells, or PBMCs. Subjects who had been exposed to COVID-19, were actively infected with it, or had recovered from it provided the deeply sampled blood TCRbeta repertoires that made up the dataset. Where available, HLA class I and class II types were obtained from metadata supplied by the sample provider rather than from assay-based typing. The repertoires were released in a freely available public database meant as a resource for research on the immune response to SARS-CoV-2.

Study-wide findings and limitations: The amount of clinical and demographic metadata varied by source and participant and was provided uncurated.

CDR1 and CDR2 are drawn from the germline V gene: SGHNT, YENEEA. Compared with germline, V lacks 5 bases and J lacks 7 bases; bases without a gene match: 10. The CDR3, cysteine through phenylalanine, is 14 amino acids long. The read is trimmed to its CDR3 DNA, 42 bases read in frame from base 1. The sequenced sample consisted of peripheral blood. The sequence links TRBV11-3 to TRBJ2-7, and 8 junctional nucleotides match TRBD2. The clonotype comes from a man between 65 and 85 years old with acute or convalescent COVID-19. The CDR3 corresponds to CASSISGTSGEQYF. The DNA is as follows: TGTGCCAGCAGCATATCCGGGACTAGTGGTGAGCAGTACTTC.